This entry features one T cell receptor beta chain sequence. The CDR3 sequence is 14 residues long. Trimming took off 3 bases at V and 4 bases at J, with 9 bases between the two ends. Germline CDR1 SGHAT, CDR2 FQNNGV. Sequencing of TCR beta was carried out in blood CD8+ and CD4+ T cells. The patients who served as multiple sclerosis controls were treatment-naive and had stable or active relapsing-remitting disease that fulfilled the revised McDonald criteria. In contrast to the negatively isolated CD8+ and CD4+ T cells, TEMRA cells were FACS-enriched. These data belong to a study of CD8 T cells in Susac syndrome. Random-hexamer reverse transcription was applied to roughly 0.45 to 1 ug RNA. By means of immunoSEQ multiplex PCR, TCR beta CDR3 spanning 54 Vbeta and 13 Jbeta underwent amplification. In TCRdb, the immunoSEQ multiplex PCR reads were re-called with MiXCR into one record per CDR3 protein. The data show approximately 130,000 distinct CDR3 sequences, with about 90% seen just once and around 0.25% held by the top ten.

The chain carries TRBV11-2 and TRBJ2-2, with unresolved D. Material for sequencing was CD8+ T cells from PBMCs. The clonotype was recovered from a human donor with multiple sclerosis. Written as DNA, the CDR3 is TGTGCCAGCAGCTTGTTCCCTCCCACCGGGGAGCTGTTTTTT. This gives the protein CASSLFPPTGELFF. Drawing the rest from reference TRBV11-2 and TRBJ2-2, the complete variable domain is EAGVAQSPRYKIIEKRQSVAFWCNPISGHATLYWYQQILGQGPKLLIQFQNNGVVDDSQLPKDRFSAERLKGVDSTLKIQPAKLEDSAVYLCASSLFPPTGELFFGEGSRLTVL.